These 10 T cell receptor beta chains share one sample of origin, sequenced in a study of blood T cells in healthy people across ages. For the second PCR, which ran for about 7 to 11 cycles, a sample-barcoded 5' primer and a J-beta primer mix were used. TCRdb reprocessed the 5' RACE reads with MiXCR, giving one entry per CDR3 protein. Here the sample spans hundreds of thousands of distinct CDR3 sequences, roughly 41% being singletons. Sequencing was performed on blood. The source is an elderly man in good health.

This clonotype has at least ten counts. The rearrangement uses TRBV20-1 and TRBJ1-4, with 8 bases fitting TRBD1. Looked up from germline, CDR1 is DFQATT and CDR2 is SNEGSKA (reference sequence). This CDR3 has 14 amino acids. V shed 5 bases and J 7 bases; nucleotides not matched to a gene: 9. CDR3 nucleotides: TGCAGTGCTTATCCAGGGGGCCGGGGTGAAAAACTGTTTTTT. Translation gives CSAYPGGRGEKLFF.

This clonotype was recorded only once. At one end, the junction sequence differs from germline, possibly due to a read error. The chain employs TRBV28 and TRBJ2-1; weak D call: TRBD2 (6 bases). Germline V CDR1 and CDR2: MDHEN, SYDVKM. The CDR3 has 14 residues. The CDR3 spells CASSLWSGRDEPFF. CDR3 nucleotides: TGTGCCAGCAGTTTATGGTCCGGGAGAGATGAGCCGTTCTTC.

This clonotype was seen a handful of times. The CDR3 loop is CASGEDRRSSYEQYF. CDR3 nucleotide sequence: TGTGCCAGCGGAGAGGACCGTCGGAGCTCCTACGAGCAGTACTTC. The genes are TRBV28 and TRBJ2-7; D not resolved. Germline CDR1 and CDR2: MDHEN and SYDVKM. V was cut by 8 bases and J by 0 bases, with 17 bases left in between. The CDR3 extends over 15 amino acids.

This chain connects TRBV12-3 or TRBV12-4 to TRBJ2-5, with D possibly TRBD2 on 6 matching bases. V lost 5 bases to trimming and J lost 6 bases, with 13 bases between them. CDR3 length: 13 residues. For the CDR3, the DNA is TGTGCCAGCAGTCCGGGGGTGGACCAGACCCAGTACTTC. Amino acids: CASSPGVDQTQYF.

The V call is TRBV5-1, the J call TRBJ2-5, with no clear D. CDR3 length equals 15 residues. CDR1 SGHRS and CDR2 YFSETQ come from the germline V gene. V lost 0 bases, J lost 2 bases, and 11 bases lay in between. This chain's CDR3 is CASSLGGRPQETQYF. Here the CDR3 DNA reads TGCGCCAGCAGCTTGGGGGGAAGGCCGCAAGAGACCCAGTACTTC.

This clonotype has just a few counts. DNA of the CDR3: TGTGCCAGCAGCCCTATTGGACAGGGGGCTCTAGAGACCCAGTACTTC. This gives the protein CASSPIGQGALETQYF. The chain has TRBV7-2 and TRBJ2-4; 11 bases align to TRBD1. TRBJ2-5 explains the end of the DNA better; the J call may be wrong. The CDR3 runs 16 residues. Germline values: CDR1 SGHTA, CDR2 FQGNSA.

This clonotype was seen more than once but under ten times. The chain combines TRBV27 with TRBJ2-6; D is ambiguous. Germline assignment: CDR1 MNHEY and CDR2 SMNVEV (reference sequence). The CDR3 consists of 17 residues. The V end was cut by 6 bases, the J end by 0 bases, with 15 bases between. The chain's CDR3 is CASSGPKTISGANVLTF. CDR3 bases: TGTGCCAGCAGCGGACCTAAAACTATCTCTGGGGCCAACGTCCTGACTTTC.

This clonotype occurred a few times. This chain connects TRBV6-1 to TRBJ2-5, with D unresolved. V was pared by 10 bases and J by 4 bases, with 13 bases between. The CDR3 is 12 amino acids. CDR1 is MNHNS, CDR2 SASEGT, per germline. The CDR3 nucleotides read TGTGCCACCCGAGGCTACTTAGAGACCCAGTACTTC. Translation: CATRGYLETQYF.

This clonotype was recorded a few times. The chain combines TRBV20-1 with TRBJ2-5; D is tentatively TRBD1 or TRBD2 (6 bases each). The J call is in doubt because the DNA end fits TRBJ2-7 better. Germline CDR1 is DFQATT and CDR2 is SNEGSKA (reference sequence). The CDR3 runs 15 residues. The CDR3 DNA is TGCAGTGCTAGGGGGGGACAACTGCCAACCTACGAGCAGTACTTC. Encoded protein: CSARGGQLPTYEQYF.

This clonotype was picked up a small number of times. This rearrangement joins TRBV27 to TRBJ2-5; perhaps D is TRBD1 or TRBD2 (5 bases each). The V gene's germline CDR1 is MNHEY and CDR2 SMNVEV (reference sequence). V was pared by 5 bases and J by 5 bases, with 18 bases between. The CDR3 consists of 15 residues. In DNA, the CDR3 is TGTGCCAGCAGTCCCGGGGCCCGCTCATCCGAGACCCAGTACTTC. It specifies CASSPGARSSETQYF.